These 20 T cell receptor beta chains were sequenced from one sample in a study of tumor and adjacent non-tumor tissue in lung cancer. RNA was extracted from bulk tissue without any cell sorting. Distant lung tissue was collected more than 3 cm away from the tumor edge. Three rounds of nested PCR, following a modified ARM-PCR protocol, produced the TCRbeta library. TCRdb itself ran the multiplex PCR reads through MiXCR, one entry per CDR3 protein. This sample has under 80,000 distinct CDR3 sequences, with 76% found just once. Sequencing was performed on distant non-tumor lung tissue. The receptor source for this set is a man in his 60s with non-small cell lung cancer.

A note on this clonotype: A much larger clone differs by one base, so this may be a read error. The V and J genes are TRBV2 and TRBJ2-1; D perhaps matches TRBD2 (5 bases). Trimming cost V 7 bases and J 9 bases, with 19 bases left between them. The CDR3 extends over 14 amino acids. Germline V gene sequence: CDR1 SNHLY, CDR2 FYNNEI. DNA of the CDR3: TGTGCCAGCAAGGCAGCGCGGGCGATTAGTGAGCAGTTCTTC. The encoded protein is CASKAARAISEQFF.

About this clonotype: Because the CDR3's place on the DNA is in doubt, the DNA is left out and the CDR3 is given as listed by TCRdb. The J gene is TRBJ1-2, the V gene TRBV28; no check of the table's D call, TRBD1, against the DNA was made. Germline CDR1 reads MDHEN; CDR2 reads SYDVKM. Counting both end residues, the CDR3 totals 14 amino acids. CDR3: CVSSFATGTYGHTF.

Turning to this clonotype: The conserved phenylalanine or tryptophan is not found at the CDR3 terminus, so this likely reflects a read error. The chain joins TRBV29-1 to TRBJ2-3; D not resolved. Germline CDR1 is SQVTM and CDR2 is ANQGSEA. This CDR3 spans 16 amino acids. CDR3 in amino acids: CSVPRGQDLSIDTQYS. The CDR3, as DNA: TGCAGCGTTCCCCGAGGTCAGGATTTAAGCATAGATACGCAGTATTCT.

Notes on this clonotype: A much larger clone is a single base away; this may be a read error. J is TRBJ1-1 and V is TRBV7-9, with unresolved D. Germline V gives CDR1 SEHNR, CDR2 FQNEAQ (reference sequence). The CDR3 is made up of 13 amino acids. The CDR3 loop reads CASSQAVNTEAYF. As DNA, the CDR3 is TGTGCCAGCAGCCAGGCAGTGAACACTGAAGCTTACTTT.

Points on this clonotype: Without the conserved terminal phenylalanine or tryptophan, this CDR3 likely stems from a read error. Written as DNA, the CDR3 is TGTGCCAGCAGTGAAAAATTGTATGAGATGGGGACTGAAGCTTTCATT. Amino acid sequence: CASSEKLYEMGTEAFI. The chain employs TRBV6-1 and TRBJ1-1, with unresolved D. V lost 2 bases and J lost 5, with 18 bases in between. Looked up from germline, CDR1 is MNHNS and CDR2 is SASEGT. The CDR3 sequence is 16 residues long.

This clonotype has only a few counts. This may arise from a read error, as a much more abundant clone is one base away. The chain links TRBV11-2 to TRBJ2-2; no firm D call. Looked up from germline, CDR1 is SGHAT and CDR2 is FQNNGV. The CDR3 totals 15 residues. CDR3 DNA: TGTGCCAGCAGCTTCGCTAGTTTCAACACCTGGGAGCTGTTTTTT. It specifies CASSFASFNTWELFF.

A note on this clonotype: A junction boundary mismatches the germline segment, possibly from a read error. J is TRBJ2-7 and V is TRBV6-2 or TRBV6-3; 13 bases agree with TRBD2. Germline-derived CDR1 and CDR2 are MNHEY and SVGEGT. This CDR3 region has 17 residues. The CDR3 DNA sequence: TGTGTCAGCACATTCGGGACTAGCGGGATTAGCTCCTATGAGCAGTACTTC. Protein product: CVSTFGTSGISSYEQYF.

The chain is built from TRBV24-1 and TRBJ2-5; unclear D gene. Trimming shortened V by 8 bases and J by 5 bases, and 11 bases separated the two germline ends. Looked up from germline, CDR1 is KGHDR and CDR2 is SFDVKD. There are 12 residues in the CDR3. In nucleotides, the CDR3 is TGTGCCACCAATGCAAGTAAGGAGACCCAGTACTTC. Protein sequence: CATNASKETQYF.

The rearrangement joins TRBV15 to TRBJ2-1; D perhaps matches TRBD2 (6 bases). Germline V gene sequence: CDR1 LNHNV, CDR2 YYDKDF (reference sequence). V was shortened by 0 bases and J by 9 bases, with 15 bases between the two germline ends. The CDR3 is made up of 15 amino acids. Here the CDR3 DNA reads TGTGCCACCAGCAGAGACGCGGCGGGAATGGGTGAGCAGTTCTTC. Translating gives CATSRDAAGMGEQFF.

The V and J genes are TRBV6-6 and TRBJ2-1; D gene unclear. The germline CDR1 and CDR2 sequences are MNHNY and SVGAGI (reference sequence). This CDR3 contains 15 residues. Trimming removed 8 bases from V and 2 bases from J, with 16 bases in between. This CDR3 reads CASHPSVNPYNEQFF. DNA for the CDR3: TGTGCCAGCCACCCCAGTGTTAATCCCTACAATGAGCAGTTCTTC.

About this clonotype: Relative to the germline gene, one junction end is altered; a read error may explain this. The rearrangement uses TRBV13 and TRBJ2-5; perhaps TRBD2 as D (6 bases). Germline CDR1 reads PRHDT; CDR2 reads FYEKMQ (reference sequence). There are 16 residues in the CDR3. The CDR3 here is CASNLGLTGLEETQYF. The DNA for the CDR3 is TGTGCCAGCAACCTCGGACTAACGGGTTTAGAAGAGACCCAGTACTTT.

The chain recombines TRBV9 with TRBJ2-7; 7 bases agree with TRBD2. This CDR3 is built from 15 residues. Germline V gene sequence: CDR1 SGDLS, CDR2 YYNGEE. After removal of 3 bases from V and 0 bases from J, the junction contained 6 bases not matched to a gene. The CDR3 protein is CASSARGEGSYEQYF. The CDR3 nucleotides read TGTGCCAGCAGCGCCCGGGGGGAGGGCTCCTACGAGCAGTACTTC.

This clonotype was detected many times. This chain joins TRBV30 and TRBJ1-1, with D possibly TRBD1 on 5 matching bases. This CDR3 has 12 residues. Trimming pared 2 bases from V and 13 bases from J, leaving 17 bases between. Germline assignment: CDR1 GTSNPN and CDR2 SVGIG (reference sequence). DNA for the CDR3: TGTGCCTGGAGTCAACCGCTGGGGGTAGGTTTCTTT. As protein: CAWSQPLGVGFF.

At least ten counts were recorded for this clonotype. V usage is TRBV24-1 and J usage is TRBJ2-1; 7 positions agree with TRBD2. The CDR3 is 16 amino acids. Per germline, CDR1 KGHDR and CDR2 SFDVKD. V was clipped by 3 bases and J by 3 bases; unmatched bases: 7. CDR3 residues: CATSDQYGGGYNEQFF. CDR3 DNA: TGTGCCACCAGTGATCAATATGGCGGGGGCTACAATGAGCAGTTCTTC.

About this clonotype: Sequence at one end of the junction differs from germline and may be a read error. CDR3 amino acids: CANSPDRGLGSPLHF. The CDR3 DNA follows: TGTGCCAACAGCCCCGACAGGGGGCTAGGTTCACCCCTCCACTTT. This sequence joins TRBV11-2 and TRBJ1-6; TRBD1 matches at 10 bases. The CDR3 sequence is 15 residues long. Per the germline V gene, CDR1 is SGHAT and CDR2 is FQNNGV.

Worth noting for this clonotype: One end of the junction is discordant with germline, which a read error may explain. The V gene is TRBV11-3, the J gene TRBJ2-7; either TRBD1 or TRBD2 may supply D (6 bases each). The CDR3 has 15 amino acids. CDR1 and CDR2 from the germline V gene are SGHNT and YENEEA. The CDR3 nucleotides are TGTGCCAGCAGCCCCCCGGGACATGGGACTCGGGAGCAATACTTC. Amino acids: CASSPPGHGTREQYF.

Worth noting for this clonotype: This is likely a read error, given that the CDR3 carries no conserved phenylalanine or tryptophan at its end. The rearrangement uses TRBV10-3 and TRBJ2-7; D unclear. This CDR3 has 12 residues. Looked up from germline, CDR1 is ENHRY and CDR2 is SYGVKD. CDR3 in DNA: TGTGCCATCAATGAGTCGAGAGTAGAGCAGTACCTC. Protein sequence: CAINESRVEQYL.

This clonotype was detected only once. One end of the junction is discordant with germline, which a read error may explain. The V call is TRBV29-1, the J call TRBJ2-7; D may be TRBD2 (5 bases). The CDR3 loop spans 13 amino acids. Germline assignment: CDR1 SQVTM and CDR2 ANQGSEA. The CDR3 is CSARSEASYEQWF. CDR3 sequence (DNA): TGCAGCGCGAGGTCGGAGGCCTCCTACGAGCAGTGGTTC.

This clonotype was counted a few times. This sequence joins TRBV6-7 and TRBJ2-4; 7 positions agree with TRBD2. TRBV6-7 falls under the ORF class, with uncertain function. The length of the CDR3 is 13 residues. V was pared by 11 bases and J by 8 bases, with 12 bases of the junction left unmatched. In DNA, the CDR3 is TGTGCCTGCTACGGACTAGGTTGGGACATTCAGTACTTC. As protein: CACYGLGWDIQYF.

The chain employs TRBV12-3 or TRBV12-4 and TRBJ2-7; weak D call: TRBD1 (6 bases). The CDR3 runs 14 residues. Between the trimmed V and J ends, which lost 8 bases and 6 bases, there was a span of 20 bases. The CDR3 DNA reads as TGTGCCAGCGGTCCTGGGACAAGGGGTCTCGAGCAGTACTTC. Amino acid sequence: CASGPGTRGLEQYF.